This entry lists 18 T cell receptor beta chains sequenced from one sample in a study of cytomegalovirus exposure and HLA in healthy donors. In the PCR, 60 Vbeta and 13 Jbeta primers were used. Using immunoSEQ multiplex PCR, the repertoire was profiled, and TCRdb retains in-frame clones only, with some absent. The table lists 30,000 to 35,000 clones. The source material was PBMCs. These receptors all stem from a woman aged 40 to 50 in good health and CMV-seropositive.

The chain combines TRBV29-1 with TRBJ1-2; no reliable D call. Trimming took 1 base from V and 8 from J, leaving 11 bases between them. In germline, CDR1 is SQVTM, CDR2 ANQGSEA. CDR3 length equals 12 residues. The CDR3 DNA sequence: TGCAGCGTTGAAGTCGAAGGGAGAGGCTACACCTTC. Its protein is CSVEVEGRGYTF.

The chain carries TRBV6-1 and TRBJ2-7, with TRBD2 matching over 9 bases. This CDR3 comprises 15 residues. Germline loops: CDR1 MNHNS, CDR2 SASEGT. Unmatched junction bases numbered 3, after V lost 0 bases and J lost 3 bases. The CDR3 DNA sequence: TGTGCCAGCAGTGAAGCGCTACTAGCGGGCTACGAGCAGTACTTC. This encodes CASSEALLAGYEQYF.

V gene TRBV9 combines with J gene TRBJ2-3; 13 bases fit TRBD2. The CDR3 spans 16 residues. In germline, CDR1 is SGDLS, CDR2 YYNGEE. Trimming removed 4 bases from V and 4 bases from J; junction bases left unmatched: 6. The CDR3 DNA sequence: TGTGCCAGCAGCCCACGGACTAGCGGGAGACCAGATACGCAGTATTTT. Its protein is CASSPRTSGRPDTQYF.

J is TRBJ2-7 and V is TRBV11-2; 10 bases match TRBD2. CDR1 is SGHAT, CDR2 FQNNGV, per germline. V trimming: 1 base; J trimming: 1 base; junction bases outside the gene matches: 1. The CDR3 has 15 residues. The CDR3 loop is CASSLVLAGSYEQYF. In DNA, the CDR3 is TGTGCCAGCAGCTTAGTACTAGCGGGATCCTACGAGCAGTACTTC.

This sequence joins TRBV9 and TRBJ2-1; 7 nucleotides match TRBD2. This CDR3 region has 14 residues. Trimming cost V 0 bases and J 4 bases; bases outside gene matches: 1. CDR1 and CDR2 (germline): SGDLS, YYNGEE. The CDR3 bases are TGTGCCAGCAGCGTAGGGGGAGGGTACAATGAGCAGTTCTTC. Its translation is CASSVGGGYNEQFF.

The V call is TRBV11-2, the J call TRBJ1-1; 8 bases agree with TRBD1. V dropped 8 bases and J dropped 3; count of bases not matched to a gene: 11. The CDR3 is made up of 15 amino acids. Germline lookup yields CDR1 SGHAT and CDR2 FQNNGV. The CDR3 spells CASGTLQGDYTEAFF. CDR3 DNA sequence: TGTGCCAGCGGTACCTTACAGGGGGACTACACTGAAGCTTTCTTT.

V and J are TRBV11-2 and TRBJ1-2, with unresolved D. The germline V gene encodes CDR1 SGHAT and CDR2 FQNNGV. V lost 0 bases and J 4 bases, leaving 15 bases between the germline ends. This CDR3 has 16 amino acids. Written as DNA, the CDR3 is TGTGCCAGCAGCTTAGATGAAAGTGGGCAGGCCTATGGCTACACCTTC. Translation gives CASSLDESGQAYGYTF.

The chain couples TRBV5-6 to TRBJ2-7; TRBD2 matches at 10 bases. The CDR3 spans 13 residues. Trimming took 4 bases from V and 5 from J; bases not matched to a gene: 3. The germline gives CDR1 SGHDT, CDR2 YYEEEE. The CDR3 DNA follows: TGTGCCAGCAGCAGGACTAGCGGCAACGAGCAGTACTTC. Translated, it gives CASSRTSGNEQYF.

The chain combines TRBV2 with TRBJ2-5, with 9 nucleotides matching TRBD2. V shed 5 bases and J 7 bases; nucleotides not matched to a gene: 14. CDR1 is SNHLY and CDR2 is FYNNEI in the germline V gene. The CDR3 is made up of 16 amino acids. In nucleotides, the CDR3 is TGTGCCAGCAGTATAAAACTAGCGGGCGCAGGGGGGACCCAGTACTTC. Amino acids: CASSIKLAGAGGTQYF.

The chain uses TRBV7-9 and TRBJ2-2, with 9 bases aligning to TRBD1. Germline CDR1 and CDR2: SEHNR and FQNEAQ (reference sequence). This CDR3 has 15 residues. J was trimmed by 3 bases and V by 3 bases; bases with no gene match: 2. In DNA form, the CDR3 reads TGTGCCAGCAGCTTCCGGGACAGGGACACCGGGGAGCTGTTTTTT. Its translation is CASSFRDRDTGELFF. Full variable domain (remainder filled in from reference TRBV7-9 and TRBJ2-2): DTGVSQNPRHKITKRGQNVTFRCDPISEHNRLYWYRQTLGQGPEFLTYFQNEAQLEKSRLLSDRFSAERPKGSFSTLEIQRTEQGDSAMYLCASSFRDRDTGELFFGEGSRLTVL.

The chain employs TRBV5-6 and TRBJ1-4; D is possibly TRBD1 (5 bases). V shed 3 bases and J shed 7 bases, with 13 bases lying between them. Per the germline V gene, CDR1 is SGHDT and CDR2 is YYEEEE. This CDR3 comprises 14 residues. The chain's CDR3 is CASSSGGLSEKLFF. In DNA form, the CDR3 reads TGTGCCAGCAGCTCGGGGGGTTTGAGTGAAAAACTGTTTTTT.

V usage is TRBV19 and J usage is TRBJ2-1, with 11 bases that match TRBD2. J was trimmed by 7 bases and V by 7 bases; bases with no gene match: 9. This CDR3 contains 15 residues. Germline V gene data show CDR1 as LNHDA and CDR2 as SQIVND (reference sequence). The CDR3 is CASKTSGRSRNEQFF. The CDR3 DNA reads TGTGCCAGTAAAACTAGCGGGAGATCGAGGAATGAGCAGTTCTTC.

V usage is TRBV6-6 and J usage is TRBJ2-4; tentatively, D is TRBD2 (6 bases). Per germline, CDR1 MNHNY and CDR2 SVGAGI (reference sequence). V dropped 6 bases and J dropped 1 base, with 13 bases sitting between them. The CDR3 covers 15 residues. This chain's CDR3 is CASSNSRGAKNIQYF. In nucleotides, the CDR3 is TGTGCCAGCAGCAATTCCCGGGGGGCCAAAAACATTCAGTACTTC.

The J gene is TRBJ2-1, the V gene TRBV9; D remains ambiguous. Deletions cut 5 bases from V and 5 bases from J, with 8 bases between. Germline V gene lookup returns CDR1 SGDLS and CDR2 YYNGEE. The CDR3 extends over 12 amino acids. This CDR3 is CASRFPDNEQFF. As DNA, the CDR3 is TGTGCCAGCAGATTTCCCGACAATGAGCAGTTCTTC.

In DNA form, the CDR3 reads TGCGCCAGCAGCCAAGGGGCGGGAGACGAGCAGTACTTC. Translation gives CASSQGAGDEQYF. The chain links TRBV4-1 to TRBJ2-7; 7 bases line up with TRBD2. V lost 1 base, J lost 5 bases, and 2 bases stayed unmatched. CDR3 length equals 13 residues. CDR1 and CDR2 from the germline V gene are MGHRA and YSYEKL.

The chain employs TRBV19 and TRBJ2-6; no reliable D call. The CDR3 runs 16 residues. V was clipped by 0 bases and J by 2 bases, with 8 bases between them. CDR1 and CDR2 from the germline V gene are LNHDA and SQIVND (reference sequence). The CDR3 protein is CASSIDLFPGANVLTF. DNA for the CDR3: TGTGCCAGTAGTATAGATCTATTCCCTGGGGCCAACGTCCTGACTTTC.

With regard to this clone: Other DNA sequences from this sample encode an identical CDR3 as well. V and J are TRBV7-3 and TRBJ2-6; D gene uncertain. Germline V CDR1 and CDR2: SGHTA, FQGTGA. This CDR3 region has 15 residues. V was shortened by 5 bases and J by 0 bases, with 8 bases between the two germline ends. This CDR3 is CASSQISSGANVLTF. The CDR3 DNA is TGTGCCAGCAGCCAAATTAGCTCTGGGGCCAACGTCCTGACTTTC.

V and J are TRBV5-1 and TRBJ1-4, with D possibly TRBD1 on 6 matching bases. The germline V gene has CDR1 SGHRS and CDR2 YFSETQ. This CDR3 region has 18 residues. Trimming stripped 0 bases from V and 0 bases from J, with 15 bases between. As DNA, the CDR3 is TGCGCCAGCAGCTTGGCTCCCTCCGGGACAACAACTAATGAAAAACTGTTTTTT. It specifies CASSLAPSGTTTNEKLFF. The full variable domain, its missing parts supplied by reference TRBV5-1 and TRBJ1-4, is KAGVTQTPRYLIKTRGQQVTLSCSPISGHRSVSWYQQTPGQGLQFLFEYFSETQRNKGNFPGRFSGRQFSNSRSEMNVSTLELGDSALYLCASSLAPSGTTTNEKLFFGSGTQLSVL.